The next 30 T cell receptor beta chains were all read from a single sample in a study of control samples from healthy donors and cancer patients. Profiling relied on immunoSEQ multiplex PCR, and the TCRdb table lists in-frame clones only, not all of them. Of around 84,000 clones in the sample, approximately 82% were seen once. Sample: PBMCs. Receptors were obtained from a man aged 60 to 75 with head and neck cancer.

This chain's CDR3 is CASSIAGIPDEQYF. CDR3 sequence (DNA): TGTGCCAGCAGCATAGCGGGTATCCCCGATGAGCAGTACTTC. This chain joins TRBV6-2 or TRBV6-3 and TRBJ2-7; the match to TRBD2 covers 7 bases. CDR1 and CDR2 (germline): MNHEY, SVGEGT. The CDR3 runs 14 residues. V was clipped by 6 bases and J by 7 bases; unmatched bases: 12.

CDR3 sequence (DNA): TGTGCCAGCAGCCCCTCGGGACAGGGGCTCCCATGGGCCAACGTCCTGACTTTC. It is translated as CASSPSGQGLPWANVLTF. The chain carries TRBV13 and TRBJ2-6; TRBD1 matches 10 bases. The V gene end was trimmed by 5 bases and the J gene end by 5 bases; junction bases not matched to a gene: 12. Germline assignment: CDR1 PRHDT and CDR2 FYEKMQ (reference sequence). The CDR3 totals 18 residues. The full variable domain, rest sourced from reference TRBV13 and TRBJ2-6, is AAGVIQSPRHLIKEKRETATLKCYPIPRHDTVYWYQQGPGQDPQFLISFYEKMQSDKGSIPDRFSAQQFSDYHSELNMSSLELGDSALYFCASSPSGQGLPWANVLTFGAGSRLTVL.

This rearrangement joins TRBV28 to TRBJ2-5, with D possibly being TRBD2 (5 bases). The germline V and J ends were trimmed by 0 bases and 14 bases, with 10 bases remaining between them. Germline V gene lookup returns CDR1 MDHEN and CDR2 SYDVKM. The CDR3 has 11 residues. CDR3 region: CASSLWEAIYF. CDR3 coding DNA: TGTGCCAGCAGTTTATGGGAGGCTATCTACTTC.

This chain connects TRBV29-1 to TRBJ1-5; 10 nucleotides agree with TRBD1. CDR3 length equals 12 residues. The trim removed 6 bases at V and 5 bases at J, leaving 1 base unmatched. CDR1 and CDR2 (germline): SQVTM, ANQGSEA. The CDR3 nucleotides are TGCAGCGTAGGGACAGGGGATCAGCCCCAGCATTTT. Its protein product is CSVGTGDQPQHF.

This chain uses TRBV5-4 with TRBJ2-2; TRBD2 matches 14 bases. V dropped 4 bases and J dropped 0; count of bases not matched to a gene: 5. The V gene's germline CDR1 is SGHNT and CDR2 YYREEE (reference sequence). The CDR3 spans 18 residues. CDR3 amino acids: CASSLGLAGAANTGELFF. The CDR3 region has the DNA TGTGCCAGCAGCCTGGGACTAGCGGGAGCAGCGAACACCGGGGAGCTGTTTTTT. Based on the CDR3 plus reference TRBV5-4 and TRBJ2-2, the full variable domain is ETGVTQSPTHLIKTRGQQVTLRCSSQSGHNTVSWYQQALGQGPQFIFQYYREEENGRGNFPPRFSGLQFPNYSSELNVNALELDDSALYLCASSLGLAGAANTGELFFGEGSRLTVL.

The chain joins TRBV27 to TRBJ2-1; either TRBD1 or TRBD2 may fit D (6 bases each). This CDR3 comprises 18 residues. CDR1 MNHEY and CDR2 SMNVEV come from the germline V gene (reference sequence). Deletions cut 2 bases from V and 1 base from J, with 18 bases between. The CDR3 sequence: CASSLAGGHVISYNEQFF. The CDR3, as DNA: TGTGCCAGCAGTTTAGCCGGGGGCCATGTCATATCCTACAATGAGCAGTTCTTC.

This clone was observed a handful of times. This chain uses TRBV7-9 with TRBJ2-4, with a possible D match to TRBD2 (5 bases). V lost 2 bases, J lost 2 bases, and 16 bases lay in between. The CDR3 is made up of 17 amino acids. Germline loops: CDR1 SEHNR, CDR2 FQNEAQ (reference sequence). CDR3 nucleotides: TGTGCCAGCAGCTTATTCACCCTCGGGGTAACCAAAAACATTCAGTACTTC. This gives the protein CASSLFTLGVTKNIQYF.

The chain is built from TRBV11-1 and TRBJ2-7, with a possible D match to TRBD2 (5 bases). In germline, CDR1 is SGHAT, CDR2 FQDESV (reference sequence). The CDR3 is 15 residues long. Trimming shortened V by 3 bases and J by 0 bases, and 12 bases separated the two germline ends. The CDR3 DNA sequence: TGTGCCAGCAGCTTCTCAACTAGGGCCTCCTACGAGCAGTACTTC. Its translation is CASSFSTRASYEQYF.

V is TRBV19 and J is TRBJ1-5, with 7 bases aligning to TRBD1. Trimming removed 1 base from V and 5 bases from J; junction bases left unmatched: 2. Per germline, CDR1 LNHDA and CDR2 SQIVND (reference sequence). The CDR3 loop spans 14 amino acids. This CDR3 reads CASSIARGYQPQHF. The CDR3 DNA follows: TGTGCCAGTAGTATAGCCAGGGGGTATCAGCCCCAGCATTTT.

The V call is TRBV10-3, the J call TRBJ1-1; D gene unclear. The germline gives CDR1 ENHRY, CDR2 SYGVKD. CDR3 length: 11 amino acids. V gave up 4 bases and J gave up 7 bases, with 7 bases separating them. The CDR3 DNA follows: TGTGCCATCAGTGGTGGGGATGAAGCTTTCTTT. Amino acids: CAISGGDEAFF.

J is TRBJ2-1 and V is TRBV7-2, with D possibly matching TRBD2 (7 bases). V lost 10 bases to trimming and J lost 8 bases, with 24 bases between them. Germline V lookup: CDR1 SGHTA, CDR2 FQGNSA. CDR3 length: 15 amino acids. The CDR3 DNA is TGTGCCACCGTGGGGGGGGCAATTATCGGCGATGAGCAGTTCTTC. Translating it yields CATVGGAIIGDEQFF.

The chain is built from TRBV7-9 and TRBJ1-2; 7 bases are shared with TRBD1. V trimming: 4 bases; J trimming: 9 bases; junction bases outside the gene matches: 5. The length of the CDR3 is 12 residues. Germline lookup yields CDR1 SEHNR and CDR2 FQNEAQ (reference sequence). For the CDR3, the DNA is TGTGCCAGCAGCTCGGAACAGGGGCGCTACACCTTC. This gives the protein CASSSEQGRYTF.

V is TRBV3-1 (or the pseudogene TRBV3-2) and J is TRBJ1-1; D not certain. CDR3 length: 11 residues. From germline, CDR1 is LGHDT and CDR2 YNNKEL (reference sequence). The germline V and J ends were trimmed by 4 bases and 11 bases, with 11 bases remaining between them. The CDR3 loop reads CASSLMGEAFF. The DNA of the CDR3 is TGTGCCAGCAGCCTAATGGGTGAGGCTTTCTTT.

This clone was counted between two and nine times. In nucleotides, the CDR3 is TGTGCCAGCAGTGAAGCTTTGGGGGTTAATTCACCCCTCCACTTT. Amino acids: CASSEALGVNSPLHF. The chain recombines TRBV6-1 with TRBJ1-6; possible D gene TRBD1, 5 bases. The CDR3 loop spans 15 amino acids. Looked up from germline, CDR1 is MNHNS and CDR2 is SASEGT. V gave up 0 bases and J gave up 6 bases, with 9 bases separating them.

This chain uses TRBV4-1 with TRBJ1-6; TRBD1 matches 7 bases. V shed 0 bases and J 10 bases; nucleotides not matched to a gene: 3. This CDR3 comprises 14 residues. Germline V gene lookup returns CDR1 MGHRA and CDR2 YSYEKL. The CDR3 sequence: CASSQEAGGSPLHF. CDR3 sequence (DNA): TGCGCCAGCAGCCAAGAGGCAGGGGGGTCACCCCTCCACTTT.

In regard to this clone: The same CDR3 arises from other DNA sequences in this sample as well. DNA for the CDR3: TGTGCCAGCAGTTTACAAGGTAGCAATCAGCCCCAGCATTTT. Translated, it gives CASSLQGSNQPQHF. This chain connects TRBV27 to TRBJ1-5; the D is unclear. V shed 2 bases and J shed 0 bases, with 5 bases lying between them. Germline V CDR1 and CDR2: MNHEY, SMNVEV (reference sequence). This CDR3 spans 14 amino acids.

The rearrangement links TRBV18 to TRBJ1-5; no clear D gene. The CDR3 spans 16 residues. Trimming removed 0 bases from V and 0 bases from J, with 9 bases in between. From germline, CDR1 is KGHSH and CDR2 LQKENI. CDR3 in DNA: TGTGCCAGCTCACCACCGAATGCCAATAGCAATCAGCCCCAGCATTTT. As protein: CASSPPNANSNQPQHF.

For the CDR3, the DNA is TGCAGCTCTAAAACAGGGGTGGGCACTGAAGCTTTCTTT. Protein sequence: CSSKTGVGTEAFF. The gene calls are TRBV29-1 and TRBJ1-1; 7 bases map to TRBD1. The junction had 10 bases not matched to a gene; V was cut back by 8 bases and J by 4 bases. The CDR3 has 13 residues. Looked up from germline, CDR1 is SQVTM and CDR2 is ANQGSEA.

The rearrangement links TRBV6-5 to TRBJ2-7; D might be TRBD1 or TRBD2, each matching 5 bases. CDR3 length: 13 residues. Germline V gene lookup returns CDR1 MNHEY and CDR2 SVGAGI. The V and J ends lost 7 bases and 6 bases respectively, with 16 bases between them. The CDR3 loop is CASTPPRGTEQYF. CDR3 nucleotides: TGTGCCAGCACCCCGCCCAGAGGGACCGAGCAGTACTTC.

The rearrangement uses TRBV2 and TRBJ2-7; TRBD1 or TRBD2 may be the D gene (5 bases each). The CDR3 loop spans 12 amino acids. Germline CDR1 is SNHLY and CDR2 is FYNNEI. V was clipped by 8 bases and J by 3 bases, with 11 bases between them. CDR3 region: CASGRDVYEQYF. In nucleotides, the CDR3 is TGTGCCAGCGGAAGGGACGTCTACGAGCAGTACTTC.

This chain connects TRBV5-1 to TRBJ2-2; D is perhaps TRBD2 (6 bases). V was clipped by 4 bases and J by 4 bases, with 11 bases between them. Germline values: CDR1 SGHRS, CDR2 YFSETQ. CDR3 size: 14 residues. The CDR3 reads CASSREPPTGELFF. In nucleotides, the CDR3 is TGCGCCAGCAGCCGGGAGCCTCCCACCGGGGAGCTGTTTTTT. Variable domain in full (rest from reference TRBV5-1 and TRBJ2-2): KAGVTQTPRYLIKTRGQQVTLSCSPISGHRSVSWYQQTPGQGLQFLFEYFSETQRNKGNFPGRFSGRQFSNSRSEMNVSTLELGDSALYLCASSREPPTGELFFGEGSRLTVL.

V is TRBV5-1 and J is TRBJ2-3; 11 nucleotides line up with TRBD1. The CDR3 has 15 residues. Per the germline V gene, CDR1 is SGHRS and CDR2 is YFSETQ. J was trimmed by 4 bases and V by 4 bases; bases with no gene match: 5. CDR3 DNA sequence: TGCGCCAGCAGCCCAGGGACAGGGGGAGCAGATACGCAGTATTTT. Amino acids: CASSPGTGGADTQYF.

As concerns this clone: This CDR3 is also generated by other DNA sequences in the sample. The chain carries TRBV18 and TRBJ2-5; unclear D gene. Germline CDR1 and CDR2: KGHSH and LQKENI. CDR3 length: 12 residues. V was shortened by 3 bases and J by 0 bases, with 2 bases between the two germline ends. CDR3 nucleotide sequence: TGTGCCAGCTCACCCAACCAAGAGACCCAGTACTTC. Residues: CASSPNQETQYF.

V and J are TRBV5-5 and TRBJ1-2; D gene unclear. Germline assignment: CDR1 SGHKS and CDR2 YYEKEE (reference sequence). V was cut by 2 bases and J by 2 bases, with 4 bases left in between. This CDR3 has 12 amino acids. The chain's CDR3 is CASSFGNYGYTF. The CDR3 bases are TGTGCCAGCAGCTTTGGAAACTATGGCTACACCTTC.

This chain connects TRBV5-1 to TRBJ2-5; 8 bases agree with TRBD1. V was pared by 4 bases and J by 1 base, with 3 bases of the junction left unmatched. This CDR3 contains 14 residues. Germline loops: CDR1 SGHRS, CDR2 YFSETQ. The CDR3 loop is CASSQGQGQETQYF. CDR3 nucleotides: TGCGCCAGCAGCCAAGGACAGGGCCAAGAGACCCAGTACTTC.

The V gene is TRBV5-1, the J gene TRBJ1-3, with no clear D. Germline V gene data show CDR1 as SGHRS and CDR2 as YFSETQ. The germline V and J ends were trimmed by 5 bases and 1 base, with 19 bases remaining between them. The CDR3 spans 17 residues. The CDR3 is CASRTSPGVFSGNTIYF. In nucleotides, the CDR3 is TGCGCCAGCAGAACGAGTCCGGGCGTCTTTTCTGGAAACACCATATATTTT.

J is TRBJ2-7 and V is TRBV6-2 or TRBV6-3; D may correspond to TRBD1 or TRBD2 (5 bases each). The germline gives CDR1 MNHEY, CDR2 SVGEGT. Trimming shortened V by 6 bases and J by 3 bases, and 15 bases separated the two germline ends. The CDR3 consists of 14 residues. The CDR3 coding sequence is TGTGCCAGCAGCCCAATCAGCGGACACTACGAGCAGTACTTC. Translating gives CASSPISGHYEQYF.

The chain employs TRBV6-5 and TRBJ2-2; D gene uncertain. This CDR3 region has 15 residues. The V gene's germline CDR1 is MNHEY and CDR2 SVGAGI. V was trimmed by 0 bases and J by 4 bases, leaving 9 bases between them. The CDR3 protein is CASSYSGGTTGELFF. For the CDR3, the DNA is TGTGCCAGCAGTTACTCGGGCGGAACCACCGGGGAGCTGTTTTTT.

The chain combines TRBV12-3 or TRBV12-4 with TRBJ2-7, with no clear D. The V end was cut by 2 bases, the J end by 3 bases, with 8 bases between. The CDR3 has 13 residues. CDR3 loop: CASSLTRRYEQYF. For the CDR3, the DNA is TGTGCCAGCAGTTTAACCCGACGCTACGAGCAGTACTTC.

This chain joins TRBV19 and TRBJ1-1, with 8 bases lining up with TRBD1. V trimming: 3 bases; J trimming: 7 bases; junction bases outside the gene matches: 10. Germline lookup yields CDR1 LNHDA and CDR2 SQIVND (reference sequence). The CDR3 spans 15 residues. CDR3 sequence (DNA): TGTGCCAGTAGTATCACAATCGGACAGGGTGATGAAGCTTTCTTT. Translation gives CASSITIGQGDEAFF. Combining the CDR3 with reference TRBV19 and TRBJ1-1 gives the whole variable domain DGGITQSPKYLFRKEGQNVTLSCEQNLNHDAMYWYRQDPGQGLRLIYYSQIVNDFQKGDIAEGYSVSREKKESFPLTVTSAQKNPTAFYLCASSITIGQGDEAFFGQGTRLTVV.